Given below is one TCR beta chain in context. Its antigen target is currently unknown. It has no much larger one-base neighbor in the sample; base qualities were not kept. The CDR3 has 16 amino acids, counting the end cysteine and phenylalanine. Just CDR3 DNA is preserved here, 48 bases in frame from base 1. The junction shows trimming of 1 base on V and 4 bases on J, plus 17 bases between the germline ends. The germline V gene provides CDR1 SGHTS and CDR2 YDEGEE. The data originate from a study of T cell responses to AZD1222 COVID-19 vaccine (dated by TCRdb to about 2021). Regarding the research as a whole: A total of 233 trial participants underwent TCR sequencing, of whom some 200 had received two doses of AZD1222 and around 26 had received two doses of the MenACWY control vaccine. Trial participants were enrolled into age subgroups of 18-55, 56-69 and 70-plus years, which contained approximately 150, 28 and 58 TCR-sequenced participants, respectively.

General findings and caveats noted by the study authors: Nearly half of unique spike-specific TCRs reportedly recognized epitopes outside regions mutated in the B.1.351 and B.1.1.7 variants. After two AZD1222 doses, both the breadth and the depth of spike-specific TCRs were significantly higher than at day 0 and than in MenACWY recipients. Participants were mostly white British, with more females than males. The authors suggested clonal diversity may have been underestimated. The whole spike protein was spanned by vaccine-associated CD4 TCRs, and dominant responses were seen in regions 160-218 and 743-854. The 56-69-year group was small, and its depth increase did not reach significance, likely because of low power. Because no samples from the day 14 peak response were available, repertoires could be characterized only after the peak T cell response. Conclusions about previously exposed vaccinees are limited, since just five to seven AZD1222 recipients were seropositive for SARS-CoV-2 at baseline.

Taken with the paper, the label for time point translates to: about 28 days (+/-7) after the second vaccine dose. AZD1222 recipients whose second dose came at about 4 weeks and those whose second dose came at about 12 weeks were combined into one group, since spike-specific TCR depth and breadth did not differ between the two schedules. Vaccinee samples came from UK trials COV001 and COV002, including a single-blind randomized controlled phase 2/3 trial of AZD1222 (ChAdOx1 nCoV-19) in healthy adults. For TCRbeta chain sequencing, PBMC samples were collected from trial participants at day 0 and at day 28 after the second dose. The CDR3 regions of human TCRbeta chains were analyzed by immunosequencing. The authors' pipeline ran thus. Repertoire TCRs were matched against a reference library of SARS-CoV-2-specific TCRs generated with the MIRA antigen-specificity platform. Breadth was defined as the fraction of unique TCRs that were SARS-CoV-2-associated, and depth was defined as the fraction of total T cells that were SARS-CoV-2-associated. Using the MIRA data, every spike-specific TCR was mapped to the spike region that the TCR reacted to and assigned to either a CD4 or a CD8 class. Log10-transformed breadth and depth values were compared by one-way ANOVA with Sidak's multiple comparisons tests. Sourced from immuneACCESS, this table was stored by TCRdb with only in-frame sequences that have V and J called. A share of the clones is absent; for the studies checked, an unresolved V gene accounts for under half, and the remainder has no known explanation. V, J and clone size are taken as reported in that table, and D and trimming were inferred from the DNA itself. In this sample the table shows about 130,000 clones, roughly 93% of which occur a single time. Of the sample, less than 1.3% falls within the top ten clones.

The sequence derives from an adult who received the AZD1222 COVID-19 vaccine. Here the chain combines TRBV5-8 and TRBJ1-2; perhaps TRBD1 is the D gene, with 5 bases matching. The sample was peripheral blood, taken 28 days after the second AZD1222 dose. The DNA sequence reads TGTGCCAGCAGCTTGTTTATGCTGGGAAGGGGCTATGGCTACACCTTC. Translated, it reads CASSLFMLGRGYGYTF.